This T cell receptor beta chain was observed in a study of T cell responses to AZD1222 COVID-19 vaccine. TCRdb's table, derived via immunoSEQ multiplex PCR, lists solely in-frame clones and lacks some. The sample contains 160,000 or so clones, roughly 90% of which appear only once. About this clone itself: The target antigen is unknown.

From germline, CDR1 is SGDLS and CDR2 YYNGEE. This CDR3 contains 15 residues. The ends were cut back, 3 bases at V and 8 bases at J, with 19 bases in the middle. Points from the study as a whole: Unmutated variant regions are reportedly the target of nearly half of TCRs that are spike-specific. Spike-specific TCR depth and breadth grew after two AZD1222 doses. Donors skewed white British and female; clonal diversity was possibly underestimated. Only after the peak T cell response were repertoires sampled.

The TCR sequence derives from an adult who received the AZD1222 COVID-19 vaccine. The chain employs TRBV9 and TRBJ2-3; a possible D gene is TRBD1 (5 bases). Sequencing used peripheral blood, obtained 28 days after the second AZD1222 dose. The CDR3 loop is CASSAQSGERGTQYF. The CDR3 coding sequence is TGTGCCAGCAGCGCCCAGTCTGGTGAAAGGGGTACGCAGTATTTT.